This T cell receptor (beta chain) stems from a study of T cell repertoires in cytomegalovirus infection. Concerning this clonotype itself: No antigen is known for it. At one end, the junction sequence differs from germline, possibly due to a read error.

This CDR3 spans 14 amino acids. Germline CDR1 MNHNS, CDR2 SASEGT. One entry per CDR3 protein results from TCRdb running MiXCR on the reads. The sample lists 830,000 or so distinct CDR3 sequences; around a third were seen once. Findings and limits, study-wide: Carriage of CMV together with the relevant HLA was identifiable through cumulative public TCR beta family frequency.

The TCR was taken from a human donor in good health (CMV status not recorded). Some clones in this sample may be carry-over from other donors' samples. V is TRBV6-1 and J is TRBJ1-1; D perhaps matches TRBD1 (5 bases). Sequencing was performed on cultured CD8+ T cells from PBMCs, taken from culture after CMV antigen stimulation. The DNA of the CDR3 is TGTTCCAGCAGTGTCCAGGGCGGCGGCACTGAAGCTTTCTTT. Protein: CSSSVQGGGTEAFF.